These T cell receptor beta chains were read from a single sample in a study of T cell clonotyping in hematopoietic cell transplantation. Repertoires were generated with immunoSEQ multiplex PCR, while TCRdb's copy carries only in-frame clones and drops some. The sample includes thousands of clones, around three quarters of them seen just once. Material: peripheral blood mononuclear cells, obtained 100 days after allogeneic stem cell transplant. The receptors shown here come from a male patient aged 45-60 years who had an allogeneic stem cell transplant from an unrelated donor, so the T cells may come from the graft donor. Some clones in this sample may be carry-over from other donors' samples. Both conserved end residues are part of each CDR3. Fields, in order: CDR3 protein, CDR3 DNA, V gene, J gene, D gene, CDR3 length, clone size. D genes are given only for firm matches. Some rows have no size entry. The others give once, few or many, or a class for an expanded clone.

cdr3_aa: CASSLPTSSNQQYF
cdr3_nt: TGTGCCAGCAGTTTACCGACCTCCTCCAACCAGCAGTACTTC
v_call: TRBV28
j_call: TRBJ2-7
d_call: NA
cdr3_length: 14
clone_size: NA

cdr3_aa: CSVVRGQETQYF
cdr3_nt: TGCAGCGTTGTGCGGGGACAAGAGACCCAGTACTTC
v_call: TRBV29-1
j_call: TRBJ2-5
d_call: NA
cdr3_length: 12
clone_size: NA

cdr3_aa: CASSLRQGDNEQFF
cdr3_nt: TGTGCCAGCAGCTTGCGACAGGGGGACAATGAGCAGTTCTTC
v_call: TRBV5-4
j_call: TRBJ2-1
d_call: TRBD1
cdr3_length: 14
clone_size: NA

cdr3_aa: CASSPQLAGELFF
cdr3_nt: TGCGCCAGCAGTCCCCAGTTAGCCGGGGAGCTGTTTTTT
v_call: TRBV10-1
j_call: TRBJ2-2
d_call: NA
cdr3_length: 13
clone_size: NA

cdr3_aa: CAWSPGGGANVLTF
cdr3_nt: TGTGCCTGGAGTCCTGGAGGTGGGGCCAACGTCCTGACTTTC
v_call: TRBV30
j_call: TRBJ2-6
d_call: NA
cdr3_length: 14
clone_size: NA

cdr3_aa: CASSQDPGRSYEQYF
cdr3_nt: TGCGCCAGCAGCCAAGATCCTGGCCGATCCTACGAGCAGTACTTC
v_call: TRBV4-3
j_call: TRBJ2-7
d_call: NA
cdr3_length: 15
clone_size: NA

cdr3_aa: CASMDGIGYEQYF
cdr3_nt: TGTGCCAGCATGGACGGTATAGGCTACGAGCAGTACTTC
v_call: TRBV6-5
j_call: TRBJ2-7
d_call: NA
cdr3_length: 13
clone_size: NA

cdr3_aa: CASSLRDRAHGYTF
cdr3_nt: TGCGCCAGCAGCCTCCGGGACAGGGCCCATGGCTACACCTTC
v_call: TRBV4-3
j_call: TRBJ1-2
d_call: TRBD1
cdr3_length: 14
clone_size: few

cdr3_aa: CASSFWPGELFF
cdr3_nt: TGTGCCAGCAGCTTCTGGCCCGGGGAGCTGTTTTTT
v_call: TRBV9
j_call: TRBJ2-2
d_call: NA
cdr3_length: 12
clone_size: NA

cdr3_aa: CASSIFSWTGRTGELFF
cdr3_nt: TGTGCCAGTAGTATTTTTTCTTGGACAGGGAGGACCGGGGAGCTGTTTTTT
v_call: TRBV19
j_call: TRBJ2-2
d_call: TRBD1
cdr3_length: 17
clone_size: NA

cdr3_aa: CASKVYFHTEAFF
cdr3_nt: TGTGCCAGCAAAGTTTATTTTCACACTGAAGCTTTCTTT
v_call: TRBV6-5
j_call: TRBJ1-1
d_call: NA
cdr3_length: 13
clone_size: NA

cdr3_aa: CASSLSSSYGYTF
cdr3_nt: TGCGCCAGCAGCTTGTCTTCCTCATATGGCTACACCTTC
v_call: TRBV5-1
j_call: TRBJ1-2
d_call: NA
cdr3_length: 13
clone_size: few

cdr3_aa: CASSRSVSTGPGNTIYF
cdr3_nt: TGTGCCAGCAGCCGGTCAGTATCCACAGGGCCGGGAAACACCATATATTTT
v_call: TRBV5-4
j_call: TRBJ1-3
d_call: NA
cdr3_length: 17
clone_size: NA

cdr3_aa: CASSGQGLHEQYF
cdr3_nt: TGCGCCAGCAGCGGACAGGGGCTACACGAGCAGTACTTC
v_call: TRBV10-2
j_call: TRBJ2-7
d_call: TRBD1
cdr3_length: 13
clone_size: NA

cdr3_aa: CASTLGGSGNTIHF
cdr3_nt: TGTGCCAGCACCCTAGGGGGGTCTGGAAACACCATACATTTT
v_call: TRBV28
j_call: TRBJ1-3
d_call: NA
cdr3_length: 14
clone_size: NA

cdr3_aa: CATDRGPEAGNEQFF
cdr3_nt: TGTGCCACCGACCGGGGACCAGAAGCCGGCAATGAGCAGTTCTTC
v_call: TRBV7-9
j_call: TRBJ2-1
d_call: NA
cdr3_length: 15
clone_size: NA

cdr3_aa: CASSLDVGFLETQYF
cdr3_nt: TGTGCCAGCAGCCTTGACGTGGGATTTCTAGAGACCCAGTACTTC
v_call: TRBV5-5
j_call: TRBJ2-5
d_call: NA
cdr3_length: 15
clone_size: few

cdr3_aa: CASSWGSNANTEAFF
cdr3_nt: TGTGCCAGCAGCTGGGGCAGTAACGCGAACACTGAAGCTTTCTTT
v_call: TRBV5-5
j_call: TRBJ1-1
d_call: NA
cdr3_length: 15
clone_size: NA

cdr3_aa: CASSPSTVSYEQYF
cdr3_nt: TGCGCCAGCAGCCCTAGCACAGTTTCCTACGAGCAGTACTTC
v_call: TRBV4-1
j_call: TRBJ2-7
d_call: NA
cdr3_length: 14
clone_size: medium-sized

cdr3_aa: CASSLTNSWSYNEQFF
cdr3_nt: TGTGCCAGCAGCCTCACAAACAGCTGGTCCTACAATGAGCAGTTCTTC
v_call: TRBV7-9
j_call: TRBJ2-1
d_call: NA
cdr3_length: 16
clone_size: NA

cdr3_aa: CASSLAPGSGEQYF
cdr3_nt: TGTGCCAGCAGCCTGGCCCCCGGGAGTGGCGAGCAGTACTTC
v_call: TRBV11-2
j_call: TRBJ2-7
d_call: NA
cdr3_length: 14
clone_size: NA

cdr3_aa: CASSEGDEQYF
cdr3_nt: TGCGCCAGCAGTGAGGGGGACGAGCAGTACTTC
v_call: TRBV10-2
j_call: TRBJ2-7
d_call: NA
cdr3_length: 11
clone_size: NA

cdr3_aa: CASSYSSGYNQPQHF
cdr3_nt: TGTGCCAGCAGTTACTCGAGTGGGTACAATCAGCCCCAGCATTTT
v_call: TRBV6-5
j_call: TRBJ1-5
d_call: NA
cdr3_length: 15
clone_size: NA

cdr3_aa: CASGPHATGELFF
cdr3_nt: TGTGCTAGTGGTCCCCACGCCACCGGGGAGCTGTTTTTT
v_call: TRBV12-5
j_call: TRBJ2-2
d_call: NA
cdr3_length: 13
clone_size: NA

cdr3_aa: CSAQYTEAFF
cdr3_nt: TGCAGTGCCCAATACACTGAAGCTTTCTTT
v_call: TRBV20-1
j_call: TRBJ1-1
d_call: NA
cdr3_length: 10
clone_size: NA

cdr3_aa: CASSDEGYTQYF
cdr3_nt: TGCGCCAGCAGTGATGAAGGCTATACGCAGTATTTT
v_call: TRBV10-2
j_call: TRBJ2-3
d_call: NA
cdr3_length: 12
clone_size: NA

cdr3_aa: CATRLAGNTDTQYF
cdr3_nt: TGTGCCACCCGACTAGCGGGGAACACAGATACGCAGTATTTT
v_call: TRBV10-3
j_call: TRBJ2-3
d_call: TRBD2
cdr3_length: 14
clone_size: NA

cdr3_aa: CSVDATDWETQYF
cdr3_nt: TGCAGCGTTGACGCTACAGACTGGGAGACCCAGTACTTC
v_call: TRBV29-1
j_call: TRBJ2-5
d_call: NA
cdr3_length: 13
clone_size: NA

cdr3_aa: CASSYSTDSAATIYF
cdr3_nt: TGTGCCAGCAGTTACTCGACGGACAGCGCCGCCACCATATATTTT
v_call: TRBV6-6
j_call: TRBJ1-3
d_call: NA
cdr3_length: 15
clone_size: NA

cdr3_aa: CASSPGHSGWNTIYF
cdr3_nt: TGTGCCAGCAGCCCGGGACACTCGGGTTGGAACACCATATATTTT
v_call: TRBV9
j_call: TRBJ1-3
d_call: NA
cdr3_length: 15
clone_size: NA

cdr3_aa: CASPTEAFF
cdr3_nt: TGTGCCAGTCCCACTGAAGCTTTCTTT
v_call: TRBV19
j_call: TRBJ1-1
d_call: NA
cdr3_length: 9
clone_size: NA

cdr3_aa: CASSSDPAGAKNIQYF
cdr3_nt: TGTGCCAGCAGCTCTGACCCCGCGGGGGCCAAAAACATTCAGTACTTC
v_call: TRBV7-2
j_call: TRBJ2-4
d_call: NA
cdr3_length: 16
clone_size: NA

cdr3_aa: CASSRQGFTEAFF
cdr3_nt: TGTGCCAGCAGTCGACAGGGGTTCACTGAAGCTTTCTTT
v_call: TRBV7-2
j_call: TRBJ1-1
d_call: TRBD1
cdr3_length: 13
clone_size: NA

cdr3_aa: CASSTRTGVREKLFF
cdr3_nt: TGTGCCAGCAGTACCCGGACAGGGGTACGGGAAAAACTGTTTTTT
v_call: TRBV2
j_call: TRBJ1-4
d_call: TRBD1
cdr3_length: 15
clone_size: NA

cdr3_aa: CASSLTTGFFQQYF
cdr3_nt: TGCGCCAGCAGCCTTACGACAGGGTTTTTTCAGCAGTACTTC
v_call: TRBV4-1
j_call: TRBJ2-7
d_call: TRBD1
cdr3_length: 14
clone_size: NA

cdr3_aa: CASSSLAGTYEQYF
cdr3_nt: TGCGCCAGCAGCTCCTTAGCGGGGACCTACGAGCAGTACTTC
v_call: TRBV4-1
j_call: TRBJ2-7
d_call: TRBD2
cdr3_length: 14
clone_size: NA

cdr3_aa: CASGLFTSGRANEQFF
cdr3_nt: TGTGCTAGTGGTTTGTTTACTAGCGGAAGGGCGAATGAGCAGTTCTTC
v_call: TRBV12-5
j_call: TRBJ2-1
d_call: TRBD2
cdr3_length: 16
clone_size: once